These 8 T cell receptor beta chains were all obtained from the same sample, sequenced in a study of early T cells in non-severe SARS-CoV-2 infection. TCRdb re-called the 5' RACE reads through MiXCR, storing one row per CDR3 protein. The repertoire includes under 50,000 distinct CDR3 sequences, 3.5% to 5% of them detected once, and roughly 6.4% sits in the top ten. Material: whole blood. All receptors come from an adult who was a healthcare worker with PCR-confirmed SARS-CoV-2 infection or an uninfected control (not recorded which).

The rearrangement uses TRBV12-3 or TRBV12-4 and TRBJ2-2; the match to TRBD1 covers 7 bases. V was pared by 4 bases and J by 3 bases, with 8 bases of the junction left unmatched. This CDR3 comprises 16 residues. The chain's CDR3 is CASSSRSGGDTGELFF. The CDR3 DNA is TGTGCCAGCAGTTCCCGCTCAGGGGGAGACACCGGGGAGCTGTTTTTT.

This clonotype came up many times. This sequence joins TRBV2 and TRBJ1-2, with a possible D match to TRBD1 (5 bases). This CDR3 region has 12 residues. CDR1 is SNHLY and CDR2 is FYNNEI in the germline V gene. The V and J ends lost 6 bases and 9 bases respectively, with 14 bases between them. The CDR3 bases are TGTGCCAGCAGGGTGACAGCCCTAAGCTACACCTTC. Translating it yields CASRVTALSYTF.

A few counts support this clonotype. One junction end disagrees with the germline gene, perhaps due to a read error. The chain has TRBV4-2 and TRBJ1-2; 10 bases line up with TRBD1. Per germline, CDR1 LGHNA and CDR2 YNFKEQ. This CDR3 has 16 residues. CDR3 sequence reads: CASSPSDRGRDYGHTF. For the CDR3, the DNA is TGTGCCAGCAGCCCTTCAGACAGGGGGCGAGACTATGGCCACACCTTC.

The genes are TRBV20-1 and TRBJ2-5; TRBD2 agrees at 12 bases. This CDR3 spans 15 amino acids. V was pared by 7 bases and J by 1 base, with 7 bases of the junction left unmatched. Germline V gives CDR1 DFQATT, CDR2 SNEGSKA (reference sequence). The CDR3 region is CSVLAGGTLQETQYF. As DNA, the CDR3 is TGCAGTGTACTAGCGGGAGGTACCCTCCAAGAGACCCAGTACTTC.

This clonotype was counted many times. The chain recombines TRBV7-9 with TRBJ2-4, with 7 bases matching TRBD2. V was pared by 3 bases and J by 9 bases, with 2 bases of the junction left unmatched. From germline, CDR1 is SEHNR and CDR2 FQNEAQ (reference sequence). CDR3 length equals 12 residues. CDR3 protein: CASSFTGGIQYF. The DNA for the CDR3 is TGTGCCAGCAGCTTCACGGGAGGCATTCAGTACTTC.

The chain is built from TRBV29-1 and TRBJ2-3; no firm D call. Germline V lookup: CDR1 SQVTM, CDR2 ANQGSEA. The CDR3 has 12 residues. V lost 4 bases to trimming and J lost 5 bases, with 10 bases between them. CDR3 sequence reads: CSVAPTKDTQYF. The CDR3 DNA reads as TGCAGCGTTGCCCCCACGAAAGATACGCAGTATTTT.

This clonotype was seen many times. The V and J genes are TRBV13 and TRBJ2-1; perhaps TRBD1 as D (5 bases). The CDR3 consists of 15 residues. Trimming stripped 5 bases from V and 7 bases from J, with 18 bases between. CDR1 and CDR2 from the germline V gene are PRHDT and FYEKMQ (reference sequence). The CDR3 loop is CASSRRYRGWNEQFF. CDR3 sequence (DNA): TGTGCCAGCAGCCGTAGGTATAGGGGCTGGAATGAGCAGTTCTTC.

There are many counts of this clonotype. The V call is TRBV24-1, the J call TRBJ1-2; the match to TRBD1 covers 7 bases. V was clipped by 4 bases and J by 4 bases; unmatched bases: 2. The CDR3 consists of 13 residues. CDR1 KGHDR and CDR2 SFDVKD come from the germline V gene. CDR3 region: CATSEGTVYGYTF. For the CDR3, the DNA is TGTGCCACCAGTGAAGGGACAGTCTATGGCTACACCTTC.